These 11 T cell receptor beta chains originate from one sample sequenced in a study of blood T cell repertoires in COVID-19. Generated by immunoSEQ multiplex PCR, the TCRdb table keeps only in-frame clones and is missing some. The sample records approximately 200,000 clones, approximately 90% being singletons. The source material was peripheral blood. The receptors originated from a man aged 65 to 85 with acute or convalescent COVID-19.

The V and J genes are TRBV9 and TRBJ1-3; D is ambiguous. V lost 0 bases to trimming and J lost 3 bases, with 7 bases between them. This CDR3 region has 14 residues. Germline V gives CDR1 SGDLS, CDR2 YYNGEE. The CDR3 is CASSVGLIGNTIYF. The CDR3 DNA sequence: TGTGCCAGCAGCGTAGGTCTTATTGGAAACACCATATATTTT.

The chain has TRBV9 and TRBJ2-3, with a possible D match to TRBD2 (6 bases). Germline lookup yields CDR1 SGDLS and CDR2 YYNGEE. This CDR3 contains 17 residues. Trimming shortened V by 0 bases and J by 1 base, and 15 bases separated the two germline ends. CDR3 region: CASSVEEIGRGTDTQYF. The CDR3 bases are TGTGCCAGCAGCGTAGAGGAGATCGGGAGAGGCACAGATACGCAGTATTTT.

The V call is TRBV10-3, the J call TRBJ2-2, with D tentatively TRBD2 (6 bases). CDR3 size: 14 residues. CDR1 and CDR2 from the germline V gene are ENHRY and SYGVKD. With 9 bases removed from V and 0 bases from J, the gap between germline ends came to 11 bases. The DNA of the CDR3 is TGTGCCATGGGGGGTGTTGCGAACACCGGGGAGCTGTTTTTT. Encoded protein: CAMGGVANTGELFF.

This clone was seen just once. The chain joins TRBV5-4 to TRBJ1-6; possible D gene TRBD1, 5 bases. The CDR3 length is 15 residues. Trimming cost V 0 bases and J 9 bases, with 13 bases left between them. Germline V gene lookup returns CDR1 SGHNT and CDR2 YYREEE (reference sequence). The chain's CDR3 is CASSLESGSSSPLHF. The CDR3 DNA reads as TGTGCCAGCAGCTTGGAGTCAGGGTCGAGTTCACCCCTCCACTTT.

V is TRBV29-1 and J is TRBJ2-1; TRBD2 aligns across 14 bases. Trimming cost V 5 bases and J 6 bases; bases outside gene matches: 3. Germline V gene data show CDR1 as SQVTM and CDR2 as ANQGSEA. This CDR3 has 14 amino acids. Here the CDR3 reads CSVKTSGRANEQFF. The CDR3 DNA reads as TGCAGCGTTAAGACTAGCGGGAGGGCCAATGAGCAGTTCTTC.

The gene calls are TRBV15 and TRBJ2-4; D is ambiguous. Trimming removed 0 bases at V and 1 base at J, with 10 bases between. Germline CDR1 reads LNHNV; CDR2 reads YYDKDF (reference sequence). The CDR3 covers 16 residues. The CDR3 DNA follows: TGTGCCACCAGCAGAGATCAGGCAGGCGCCAAAAACATTCAGTACTTC. Translating gives CATSRDQAGAKNIQYF.

The chain has TRBV3-1 (or the pseudogene TRBV3-2) and TRBJ1-1; D gene unclear. The CDR3 is made up of 14 amino acids. CDR1 is LGHDT, CDR2 YNNKEL, per germline (reference sequence). V was trimmed by 1 base and J by 1 base, leaving 7 bases between them. The CDR3 DNA reads TGTGCCAGCAGCCAAGTTTACAGGAACACTGAAGCTTTCTTT. Residues: CASSQVYRNTEAFF.

The sample holds a few counts of this clone. The rearrangement uses TRBV28 and TRBJ1-1; 7 nucleotides align to TRBD1. The CDR3 runs 15 residues. CDR1 is MDHEN, CDR2 SYDVKM, per germline. After removal of 6 bases from V and 4 bases from J, the junction contained 11 bases not matched to a gene. The CDR3 loop reads CASRGSQGLSTEAFF. The CDR3 region has the DNA TGTGCCAGCAGAGGATCACAGGGGTTGAGCACTGAAGCTTTCTTT.

This clone was detected once. The rearrangement links TRBV27 to TRBJ1-6; 7 bases are a match to TRBD1. Germline values: CDR1 MNHEY, CDR2 SMNVEV (reference sequence). This CDR3 is built from 16 residues. The V gene end was trimmed by 2 bases and the J gene end by 9 bases; junction bases not matched to a gene: 10. The DNA of the CDR3 is TGTGCCAGCAGTTTAGGAGGAGAGGGGGCGGCTTCACCCCTCCACTTT. This encodes CASSLGGEGAASPLHF.

The CDR3 reads CASSPGTGGRGQFF. In nucleotides, the CDR3 is TGCGCCAGCAGCCCCGGGACAGGGGGCCGGGGGCAGTTCTTC. V usage is TRBV5-1 and J usage is TRBJ2-1; 12 positions agree with TRBD1. The V gene's germline CDR1 is SGHRS and CDR2 YFSETQ. V dropped 4 bases and J dropped 12; count of bases not matched to a gene: 8. This CDR3 has 14 amino acids. Filled out from reference TRBV5-1 and TRBJ2-1, the complete variable domain reads KAGVTQTPRYLIKTRGQQVTLSCSPISGHRSVSWYQQTPGQGLQFLFEYFSETQRNKGNFPGRFSGRQFSNSRSEMNVSTLELGDSALYLCASSPGTGGRGQFFGPGTRLTVL.

The chain employs TRBV19 and TRBJ1-2; 9 bases agree with TRBD1. The CDR3 runs 14 residues. Germline values: CDR1 LNHDA, CDR2 SQIVND (reference sequence). V lost 4 bases and J lost 7; bases outside the gene matches: 7. The CDR3 DNA reads as TGTGCCAGTAGTACTGGACAGGGGTGGAGTGGCTACACCTTC. It yields the protein CASSTGQGWSGYTF.